This TCR beta chain is from a study of cytomegalovirus exposure and HLA in healthy donors. Study-level points and caveats: Rarity held for most TCR sequences, but there were some public TCRs that occurred in many donors. The investigators catalogued 164 TCR beta chains as cytomegalovirus-associated. Reports described diagnosis of cytomegalovirus status by the classifier as highly specific and sensitive.

Sequencing used immunoSEQ multiplex PCR; TCRdb keeps in-frame clones, though not all of them. The data contain over 60,000 clones, around 96% of them singletons. Concerning this clone: Its target is not known.

The junction had 8 bases not matched to a gene; V was cut back by 4 bases and J by 9 bases. Germline CDR1 is MNHEY and CDR2 is SMNVEV (reference sequence). This CDR3 spans 14 amino acids. Sequenced input: PBMCs. The clonotype was recovered from a man aged 18 to 29 in good health and CMV-seropositive. The chain combines TRBV27 with TRBJ2-4; 8 bases align to TRBD1. The CDR3 DNA reads TGTGCCAGCAGTTACCAGGGGGCCGCGGCCATTCAGTACTTC. Its translation: CASSYQGAAAIQYF.